This T cell receptor beta chain was identified during a study of identical twins. Whole-study findings and limits: Conclusions were based on cross-sectional statistical analysis, without following the same donors. Analyses based on zero insertions could be partly confounded by invariant MAIT and iNKT cells.

This clonotype was counted a few times. As yet, its antigen is unknown. All donors were healthy Caucasians. This CDR3 is built from 10 residues. V was pared by 4 bases and J by 5 bases, with 4 bases between. Germline-derived CDR1 and CDR2 are SQVTM and ANQGSEA. TCRdb reanalysed the 5' RACE reads using MiXCR and keeps one entry per CDR3 protein. This table has roughly 570,000 distinct CDR3 sequences, nearly 10% appearing once. These data were also filed under a second study, of yellow fever vaccine responses in identical twins. That report adds: Vaccine-induced T cell responses in twins were reportedly observed to appear partly convergent, partly personalized.

This sequence was found in a woman younger than 30 in good health. The J gene is TRBJ2-3, the V gene TRBV29-1; no firm D call. Material: PBMCs. CDR3 bases: TGCAGCGTTGTAGGAGATACGCAGTATTTT. Its translation: CSVVGDTQYF.